This entry lists 10 T cell receptor beta chains sequenced from one sample in a study of tumor-infiltrating lymphocytes in primary liver carcinoma. The investigators made TCR beta cDNA from approximately 0.5 ug total RNA, using a constant-region primer. TCR beta libraries came from three nested multiplex PCR rounds using slightly modified ARM-PCR. The first two PCR rounds used TRBV1-TRBV30 forward primers with a C-beta reverse primer, 9 to 10 cycles each. One entry per CDR3 protein, called by TCRdb with MiXCR from the multiplex PCR reads. The sample lists approximately 37,000 distinct CDR3 sequences, approximately 82% occurring once. The study co-extracted DNA and RNA from around 20-30 mg of unsorted bulk tissue. Source material: tumor-adjacent normal liver tissue. The receptors come from a man aged 35 to 55 with primary liver carcinoma and hepatitis B virus infection.

Concerning this clonotype itself: The conserved final phenylalanine or tryptophan is absent from the CDR3, which likely points to a read error. The chain is built from TRBV6-2 or TRBV6-3 and TRBJ2-3, with a weak D call TRBD1 (5 bases). Germline V gene sequence: CDR1 MNHEY, CDR2 SVGEGT. The CDR3 extends over 14 amino acids. In nucleotides, the CDR3 is TGTGCCAGCAGTTATGACAGCCTACGGAATACTCAGTATATT. This translates into CASSYDSLRNTQYI.

This clonotype was detected many times. The chain joins TRBV4-1 to TRBJ2-1; 9 nucleotides line up with TRBD2. Per the germline V gene, CDR1 is MGHRA and CDR2 is YSYEKL. CDR3 length equals 19 residues. The junction had 13 bases not matched to a gene; V was cut back by 4 bases and J by 0 bases. CDR3 loop: CASSLLPGLAGSSYNEQFF. The CDR3 DNA reads TGCGCCAGCAGCCTCCTACCAGGGCTAGCGGGGAGCTCCTACAATGAGCAGTTCTTC.

A note on this clonotype: One end of the junction varies from germline; a read error may be responsible. The rearrangement uses TRBV4-1 and TRBJ2-5, with D possibly called TRBD1 or TRBD2 (5 bases each). Germline V gene lookup returns CDR1 MGHRA and CDR2 YSYEKL. The CDR3 contains 12 residues. CDR3 nucleotides: TGCACCAGCAGCCAAGAAGGGGAGACCCTGTACTTC. Protein sequence: CTSSQEGETLYF.

Worth noting for this clonotype: The junction departs from the called germline gene at one end, perhaps through a read error. Here the CDR3 reads CASSYSGDSYKQYF. CDR3 DNA sequence: TGTGCCAGCAGTTACTCCGGCGACTCCTACAAGCAGTACTTC. The V gene is TRBV6-2 or TRBV6-3, the J gene TRBJ2-7; no clear D. The germline CDR1 and CDR2 sequences are MNHEY and SVGEGT. The CDR3 has 14 residues.

To note about this clonotype: The CDR3 end shows no conserved phenylalanine or tryptophan, and so a read error is likely. This chain uses TRBV11-3 with TRBJ2-1; 7 nucleotides agree with TRBD2. This CDR3 is built from 15 residues. Germline V CDR1 and CDR2: SGHNT, YENEEA. The CDR3: CASSRGGNGDNEQFL. CDR3 DNA: TGTGCCAGCAGCCGGGGAGGGAACGGAGACAATGAACAGTTCCTC.

With respect to this clonotype: One end of the junction is discordant with germline, which a read error may explain. The rearrangement links TRBV5-5 to TRBJ1-1; no clear D. Germline assignment: CDR1 SGHKS and CDR2 YYEKEE (reference sequence). This CDR3 contains 15 residues. The CDR3 sequence is CVSSYEGERYTEAFF. The CDR3 region has the DNA TGTGTCAGCAGTTATGAGGGTGAGCGGTACACTGAAGCTTTCTTT.

As concerns this clonotype: One junction end does not reproduce the germline sequence, and a read error may be involved. V and J are TRBV10-3 and TRBJ2-2; D is possibly TRBD2 (5 bases). This CDR3 has 14 residues. CDR1 is ENHRY, CDR2 SYGVKD, per germline. DNA of the CDR3: TGTGCCATCAATGGGGAGATAAACACCGGGGAGCTGTCTTTT. It translates to CAINGEINTGELSF.

J is TRBJ2-7 and V is TRBV12-3 or TRBV12-4, with 10 positions matching TRBD1. The V and J ends lost 7 bases and 0 bases, in that order; junction bases with no gene match: 6. There are 15 residues in the CDR3. In nucleotides, the CDR3 is TGTGCCAGCAAACCGGGACAGGGGATCTCCTACGAGCAGTACTTC. Its translation is CASKPGQGISYEQYF.

This sequence joins TRBV29-1 and TRBJ2-7; D remains unclear. From germline, CDR1 is SQVTM and CDR2 ANQGSEA. This CDR3 has 12 residues. CDR3 sequence reads: CSIMDAPGEQYF. As DNA, the CDR3 is TGCAGTATTATGGACGCACCCGGCGAGCAGTACTTC.

This clonotype was picked up one time. Possible read error: a much larger clone is one base away. The genes are TRBV11-3 and TRBJ1-1, with a possible D match to TRBD1 (5 bases). Per the germline V gene, CDR1 is SGHNT and CDR2 is YENEEA. V gave up 0 bases and J gave up 3 bases, with 11 bases separating them. This CDR3 has 15 amino acids. CDR3 sequence reads: CASSLDGQGDTEAFF. The CDR3 DNA reads as TGTGCCAGCAGCTTAGATGGGCAGGGAGACACTGAAGCTTTCTTT. Based on the CDR3 plus reference TRBV11-3 and TRBJ1-1, the full variable domain is EAGVVQSPRYKIIEKKQPVAFWCNPISGHNTLYWYLQNLGQGPELLIRYENEEAVDDSQLPKDRFSAERLKGVDSTLKIQPAELGDSAVYLCASSLDGQGDTEAFFGQGTRLTVV.